Listed below are T cell receptor beta chains from one sample, sequenced in a study of T-cell memory formation after mild COVID-19. TCRdb itself ran the 5' RACE reads through MiXCR, one entry per CDR3 protein. The sample shows some 86,000 distinct CDR3 sequences, nearly 25% of them seen only once. Sequencing was carried out using PBMCs or a T cell subset sorted from them (not recorded which). All receptors derive from a man between 18 and 29 years old who had mild COVID-19 (a few samples of this study predate the infection). Cell type and time point are not known. Each CDR3 is given with its conserved first and last residue. The D gene is left open where the match is weak. Only some rows state a clone size, as once, few, many or a class for expanded clones.

V	J	length	D	size	CDR3	DNA
TRBV7-9	TRBJ2-5	17	TRBD1	few	CASSLSPLGQGEETQYF	TGTGCCAGCAGCTTATCCCCCCTCGGACAGGGTGAAGAGACCCAGTACTTC
TRBV15	TRBJ1-6	17	-	few	CATSTPGRSSYNSPLHF	TGTGCCACCAGCACCCCGGGACGGAGCTCCTATAATTCACCCCTCCACTTT
TRBV29-1	TRBJ2-2	14	-	few	CSTYRDTNTGELFF	TGCAGCACTTACCGGGACACTAACACCGGGGAGCTGTTTTTT
TRBV29-1	TRBJ2-2	12	-	few	CSVVWNTGELFF	TGCAGCGTTGTATGGAACACCGGGGAGCTGTTTTTT
TRBV7-8	TRBJ1-5	17	-	-	CASSAVVGLGSNQPQHF	TGTGCCAGCAGCGCCGTCGTCGGCCTAGGGAGCAATCAGCCCCAGCATTTT
TRBV6-2/TRBV6-3	TRBJ2-3	13	-	-	CASSIRTEDTQYF	TGTGCCAGCAGTATACGGACAGAAGATACGCAGTATTTT
TRBV4-2	TRBJ1-2	16	-	-	CASSQESPGFGYGYTF	TGTGCCAGCAGCCAAGAGAGTCCAGGGTTTGGCTATGGCTACACCTTC
TRBV7-6	TRBJ2-7	12	TRBD1	few	CASSAKGQEKYF	TGTGCCAGCAGCGCGAAAGGACAGGAAAAGTACTTC
TRBV6-6	TRBJ2-5	18	-	-	CASSYLAIMGDSQETQYF	TGTGCCAGCAGTTACCTCGCCATCATGGGGGACTCCCAAGAGACCCAGTACTTC
TRBV11-2	TRBJ2-1	14	-	-	CASSLRGAINEQFF	TGTGCCAGCAGCTTGAGGGGGGCTATCAATGAGCAGTTCTTC
TRBV7-9	TRBJ2-3	16	TRBD1	few	CASSTWTGSVADTQYF	TGTGCCAGCAGCACGTGGACAGGGTCTGTGGCAGATACGCAGTATTTT
TRBV11-2	TRBJ1-6	14	-	few	CASSLTGYNSPLHF	TGTGCCAGCAGCTTAACAGGTTATAATTCACCCCTCCACTTT
TRBV6-6	TRBJ1-3	16	-	few	CASSYGWIGSGNTIYF	TGTGCCAGCAGTTACGGCTGGATTGGCTCTGGAAACACCATATATTTT
TRBV6-2/TRBV6-3	TRBJ1-1	12	-	few	CASSYSSSEAFF	TGTGCCAGCAGTTACTCCTCCAGTGAAGCTTTCTTT
TRBV10-2	TRBJ1-2	13	-	-	CASSERGLSGYTF	TGCGCCAGCAGTGAACGGGGACTTTCTGGCTACACCTTC
TRBV12-3/TRBV12-4	TRBJ1-2	11	-	-	CASSSGPDYTF	TGTGCCAGCAGCTCAGGCCCGGACTACACCTTC
TRBV4-3	TRBJ1-6	17	TRBD1	few	CASSQDRDRKNNSPLHF	TGCGCCAGCAGCCAAGATCGGGACAGGAAAAATAATTCACCCCTCCACTTT
TRBV14	TRBJ2-3	14	-	few	CASAPGENPDTQYF	TGTGCCAGCGCTCCAGGGGAGAACCCAGATACGCAGTATTTT
TRBV12-3/TRBV12-4	TRBJ1-2	11	-	-	CASSSVLGYTF	TGTGCCAGCAGCTCAGTTCTAGGCTACACCTTC
TRBV7-9	TRBJ2-6	17	-	-	CASSLDGSISGANVLTF	TGTGCCAGCAGCTTAGACGGCAGTATCTCTGGGGCCAACGTCCTGACTTTC
TRBV27	TRBJ1-4	14	TRBD1	-	CASSSEGAHEKLFF	TGTGCCAGCAGTTCCGAGGGGGCGCATGAAAAACTGTTTTTT
TRBV12-3/TRBV12-4	TRBJ2-3	17	-	-	CASSLSSGGASTDTQYF	TGTGCCAGCAGTTTAAGCTCAGGGGGGGCCAGTACAGATACGCAGTATTTT
TRBV9	TRBJ1-5	13	-	-	CASSAEGYPPQHF	TGTGCCAGCAGCGCCGAGGGTTATCCGCCCCAGCATTTT
TRBV7-2	TRBJ2-3	15	TRBD2	many	CASRGLAGNTDTQYF	TGTGCCAGCAGGGGACTAGCGGGGAATACAGATACGCAGTATTTT
TRBV9	TRBJ2-1	15	-	few	CASSPLGGGYNEQFF	TGTGCCAGCAGCCCCCTGGGGGGCGGCTACAATGAGCAGTTCTTC
TRBV7-3	TRBJ2-3	16	TRBD1	few	CASSLIGQGEADTQYF	TGTGCCAGCAGCTTAATAGGACAGGGGGAAGCAGATACGCAGTATTTT
TRBV4-1	TRBJ1-1	13	-	few	CASSREWGTEAFF	TGCGCCAGCAGCCGAGAATGGGGGACTGAAGCTTTCTTT
TRBV3-1	TRBJ2-3	16	-	-	CASSLETSFPTDTQYF	TGTGCCAGCAGCCTCGAAACTAGCTTCCCCACAGATACGCAGTATTTT
TRBV7-9	TRBJ1-6	15	-	few	CASSEVSSYNSPLHF	TGTGCCAGCAGCGAAGTGAGCTCCTATAATTCACCCCTCCACTTT
TRBV4-1	TRBJ1-2	15	-	-	CASSRAPGTEYGYTF	TGCGCCAGCAGCCGCGCTCCCGGGACCGAGTATGGCTACACCTTC
TRBV12-3/TRBV12-4	TRBJ2-1	17	TRBD2	-	CASSPGTSGGVRNEQFF	TGTGCCAGCAGTCCTGGGACTAGCGGGGGGGTACGCAATGAGCAGTTCTTC
TRBV28	TRBJ1-1	15	TRBD1	few	CASSLRTGGTTEAFF	TGTGCCAGCAGTTTAAGGACAGGGGGGACCACTGAAGCTTTCTTT
TRBV6-2/TRBV6-3	TRBJ2-5	14	TRBD1	-	CASNLQGDGETQYF	TGTGCCAGCAACCTACAGGGGGACGGGGAGACCCAGTACTTC
TRBV7-9	TRBJ2-1	11	-	-	CASSTSNEQFF	TGTGCCAGCAGCACCAGCAATGAGCAGTTCTTC
TRBV6-2/TRBV6-3	TRBJ2-5	16	TRBD2	few	CASKSGGRVSMETQYF	TGTGCCAGCAAGTCGGGGGGGAGGGTTTCGATGGAGACCCAGTACTTC
TRBV9	TRBJ2-3	14	-	-	CASGTPGEADTQYF	TGTGCCAGCGGGACCCCGGGTGAAGCAGATACGCAGTATTTT
TRBV12-3/TRBV12-4	TRBJ2-7	13	-	few	CASSLAGPYEQYF	TGTGCCAGCAGTTTAGCGGGGCCCTACGAGCAGTACTTC
TRBV7-2	TRBJ1-2	14	-	few	CASSPWAVNYGYTF	TGTGCCAGCAGCCCCTGGGCGGTTAACTATGGCTACACCTTC
TRBV7-9	TRBJ1-1	14	-	-	CASSRRLVWTEAFF	TGTGCCAGCAGCAGACGGCTAGTCTGGACTGAAGCTTTCTTT
TRBV30	TRBJ2-7	11	-	-	CAWSSDYEQYF	TGTGCCTGGAGTTCCGATTACGAGCAGTACTTC
TRBV29-1	TRBJ1-2	13	TRBD1	-	CSVPDRGSYGYTF	TGCAGCGTCCCAGACAGGGGATCCTATGGCTACACCTTC
TRBV6-1	TRBJ2-1	17	TRBD2	-	CASRGLAGGSSYNEQFF	TGTGCCAGCAGAGGACTAGCGGGGGGGAGCTCCTACAATGAGCAGTTCTTC
TRBV7-9	TRBJ2-3	13	-	few	CASSLPHTDTQYF	TGTGCCAGCAGCTTACCACACACAGATACGCAGTATTTT
TRBV5-1	TRBJ2-2	16	-	few	CASSTTQGPNTGELFF	TGCGCCAGCAGCACAACTCAGGGCCCGAACACCGGGGAGCTGTTTTTT
TRBV4-1	TRBJ1-2	13	-	-	CASSRRTDSGYTF	TGCGCCAGCAGCCGTCGGACAGACAGCGGCTACACCTTC